This T cell receptor (beta chain) was sequenced in a study of blood T cell repertoires in COVID-19. As handled by the study authors: Scientists estimated how many nucleated cells there were by amplifying reference gene primers. Assay used: immunoSEQ multiplex PCR; TCRdb lists only in-frame clones, some missing. V and J calls and clone size follow that table, whereas D and trimming were derived from the DNA. The table has about 120,000 clones, 90% seen once. The sequence came from a woman aged 60 to 75 with COVID-19, enrolled during active disease. Sequencing used peripheral blood.

CDR3 in amino acids: CASSVVDRDTGGNTIYF. DNA for the CDR3: TGTGCCAGCAGCGTAGTTGACCGGGACACGGGAGGAAACACCATATATTTT. The rearrangement uses TRBV9 and TRBJ1-3; a weak D match, TRBD1 (6 bases). This CDR3 region has 17 residues. Trimming pared 0 bases from V and 4 bases from J, leaving 17 bases between. CDR1 is SGDLS, CDR2 YYNGEE, per germline. The full variable domain, with the rest looked up from reference TRBV9 and TRBJ1-3, is DSGVTQTPKHLITATGQRVTLRCSPRSGDLSVYWYQQSLDQGLQFLIQYYNGEERAKGNILERFSAQQFPDLHSELNLSSLELGDSALYFCASSVVDRDTGGNTIYFGEGSWLTVV.